What follows are 21 T cell receptor beta chains derived from one specimen sequenced in a study of shared clonotypes between healthy human individuals. Some clones are missing from TCRdb's copy, which holds only in-frame ones; the method was immunoSEQ multiplex PCR. The sample records under 2,000,000 clones, about 94% being singletons. Naive CD8 isolation took CD45RO-negative cells positively selected for CCR7 and excluded terminally differentiated effector memory CD45RA+ cells. Sequencing was done on a sample of naive CD8+ T cells sorted from blood. Receptors were obtained from a man between 18 and 29 years old in good health.

The V and J genes are TRBV27 and TRBJ1-5, with D possibly being TRBD1 (6 bases). CDR1 is MNHEY, CDR2 SMNVEV, per germline (reference sequence). The CDR3 sequence is 16 residues long. The germline V and J ends were trimmed by 5 bases and 5 bases, with 19 bases remaining between them. CDR3 sequence: CASSHTGPRGYQPQHF. The CDR3 DNA is TGTGCCAGCAGTCACACAGGGCCCAGGGGATATCAGCCCCAGCATTTT.

On this clone: Other DNA sequences in the same sample also yield this CDR3. The V call is TRBV11-2, the J call TRBJ2-7; the D call may be TRBD1 or TRBD2 (6 bases each). Germline V CDR1 and CDR2: SGHAT, FQNNGV. The CDR3 loop spans 15 amino acids. Trimming left V 1 base short and J 6 bases short, with 16 bases between. The CDR3 DNA reads TGTGCCAGCAGCTTAGTGTCTGGGGGGCGCGGCGAGCAGTACTTC. Protein product: CASSLVSGGRGEQYF. Full variable domain (missing parts from reference TRBV11-2 and TRBJ2-7): EAGVAQSPRYKIIEKRQSVAFWCNPISGHATLYWYQQILGQGPKLLIQFQNNGVVDDSQLPKDRFSAERLKGVDSTLKIQPAKLEDSAVYLCASSLVSGGRGEQYFGPGTRLTVT.

This chain links TRBV6-4 with TRBJ1-3, with unresolved D. This CDR3 contains 16 residues. Germline V gene lookup returns CDR1 MRHNA and CDR2 SNTAGT. V was pared by 2 bases and J by 3 bases, with 14 bases between. In DNA form, the CDR3 reads TGTGCCAGCAGTGACCCCAGGCTACCCATTGGAAACACCATATATTTT. It is translated as CASSDPRLPIGNTIYF.

The V gene is TRBV29-1, the J gene TRBJ2-1; TRBD2 matches at 10 bases. The CDR3 has 12 residues. The trim removed 4 bases at V and 9 bases at J, leaving 3 bases unmatched. Germline CDR1 SQVTM, CDR2 ANQGSEA. CDR3 in amino acids: CSVVSGGGEQFF. The CDR3 DNA follows: TGCAGCGTTGTGAGCGGGGGGGGTGAGCAGTTCTTC.

The chain links TRBV7-9 to TRBJ1-1, with TRBD1 identical over 11 bases. The V gene end was trimmed by 5 bases and the J gene end by 0 bases; junction bases not matched to a gene: 5. There are 16 residues in the CDR3. Germline loops: CDR1 SEHNR, CDR2 FQNEAQ (reference sequence). CDR3 sequence reads: CASSTGQGAMNTEAFF. The CDR3, as DNA: TGTGCCAGCAGCACTGGACAGGGGGCCATGAACACTGAAGCTTTCTTT.

The chain has TRBV13 and TRBJ1-5; D unclear. The V end was cut by 2 bases, the J end by 7 bases, with 3 bases between. Germline V gene data show CDR1 as PRHDT and CDR2 as FYEKMQ (reference sequence). CDR3 length: 11 residues. The CDR3 sequence is CASSLKQPQHF. In DNA, the CDR3 is TGTGCCAGCAGCTTAAAGCAGCCCCAGCATTTT.

The chain couples TRBV9 to TRBJ2-2, with 8 positions matching TRBD1. With 6 bases clipped from V and 4 bases from J, the junction kept 5 bases outside the gene matches. The CDR3 has 14 amino acids. The V gene's germline CDR1 is SGDLS and CDR2 YYNGEE. The CDR3 bases are TGTGCCAGCAACTTACAGGGGGGCACCGGGGAGCTGTTTTTT. This encodes CASNLQGGTGELFF.

This rearrangement joins TRBV10-2 to TRBJ2-5; either TRBD1 or TRBD2 may supply D (5 bases each). The CDR3 has 15 amino acids. V was clipped by 0 bases and J by 0 bases, with 8 bases between them. The germline V gene has CDR1 WSHSY and CDR2 SAAADI. The CDR3 nucleotides read TGCGCCAGCAGTGAGTCTTGGGGGTACCAAGAGACCCAGTACTTC. Protein sequence: CASSESWGYQETQYF.

J is TRBJ1-1 and V is TRBV5-1; D gene uncertain. The CDR3 sequence is 13 residues long. V gave up 7 bases and J gave up 5 bases, with 15 bases separating them. Germline assignment: CDR1 SGHRS and CDR2 YFSETQ. The DNA for the CDR3 is TGCGCCAGCCGATGGGAAGGTACGACTGAAGCTTTCTTT. It yields the protein CASRWEGTTEAFF.

The chain couples TRBV7-9 to TRBJ2-1; D gene ambiguous. Trimming took 1 base from V and 5 from J, leaving 3 bases between them. This CDR3 comprises 12 residues. Germline lookup yields CDR1 SEHNR and CDR2 FQNEAQ (reference sequence). CDR3 nucleotides: TGTGCCAGCAGCTTAGAGCACAATGAGCAGTTCTTC. Translated, it gives CASSLEHNEQFF.

For this clone: The same CDR3 arises from other DNA sequences in this sample as well. The chain combines TRBV7-9 with TRBJ2-7; D is uncertain. The V and J ends lost 5 bases and 5 bases respectively, with 10 bases between them. CDR1 is SEHNR, CDR2 FQNEAQ, per germline (reference sequence). This CDR3 is 12 amino acids long. CDR3 protein: CASSLGGHEQYF. The DNA for the CDR3 is TGTGCCAGCAGCCTGGGTGGGCACGAGCAGTACTTC.

CDR3 protein: CASSFSGSSYNEQFF. CDR3 nucleotides: TGTGCCAGCAGCTTTAGCGGGAGCTCCTACAATGAGCAGTTCTTC. This chain uses TRBV13 with TRBJ2-1; 9 bases fit TRBD2. Trimming took 3 bases from V and 0 from J; bases not matched to a gene: 0. The CDR3 loop spans 15 amino acids. Germline values: CDR1 PRHDT, CDR2 FYEKMQ (reference sequence).

This chain uses TRBV20-1 with TRBJ2-7, with 8 nucleotides matching TRBD1. Looked up from germline, CDR1 is DFQATT and CDR2 is SNEGSKA (reference sequence). The CDR3 runs to 11 residues. Losses at the gene ends were 3 bases for V and 9 bases for J; bases not matched to a gene: 4. The CDR3, as DNA: TGCAGTGCTAGCCAGGGGGCTTTGCAGTACTTC. It encodes CSASQGALQYF.

The V gene is TRBV7-8, the J gene TRBJ1-2; 10 nucleotides match TRBD1. Germline CDR1 SGHVS, CDR2 FQNEAQ. The ends lost 4 bases at V and 3 bases at J; junction bases unmatched: 11. The CDR3 has 17 amino acids. The CDR3 DNA sequence: TGTGCCAGCAGCTCGATCCCGAGACAGGGGGCTGACTATGGCTACACCTTC. Encoded protein: CASSSIPRQGADYGYTF.

Turning to this clone: The sample contains more than one DNA sequence encoding this CDR3. The chain uses TRBV27 and TRBJ1-1; 8 bases match TRBD1. The trim removed 5 bases at V and 1 base at J, leaving 3 bases unmatched. CDR1 MNHEY and CDR2 SMNVEV come from the germline V gene (reference sequence). This CDR3 spans 14 amino acids. The CDR3 loop is CASSLGQGNTEAFF. In nucleotides, the CDR3 is TGTGCCAGCAGTCTCGGACAGGGGAACACTGAAGCTTTCTTT.

This chain uses TRBV9 with TRBJ2-3; D gene unclear. Germline CDR1 reads SGDLS; CDR2 reads YYNGEE. The CDR3 covers 14 residues. The V end lost 7 bases, the J end lost 3 bases, and 15 bases lay between the germline ends. The CDR3 DNA reads TGTGCCAGCGGAATGGGCAGTGGGACAGATACGCAGTATTTT. Its protein is CASGMGSGTDTQYF.

The chain employs TRBV11-2 and TRBJ2-7; D is possibly TRBD1 or TRBD2 (6 bases each). Looked up from germline, CDR1 is SGHAT and CDR2 is FQNNGV. The germline V and J ends were trimmed by 5 bases and 7 bases, with 12 bases remaining between them. CDR3 length equals 12 residues. The CDR3 bases are TGTGCCAGCAGCCCGGACAGCGGGGAGCAGTACTTC. This encodes CASSPDSGEQYF. Variable domain in full (rest from reference TRBV11-2 and TRBJ2-7): EAGVAQSPRYKIIEKRQSVAFWCNPISGHATLYWYQQILGQGPKLLIQFQNNGVVDDSQLPKDRFSAERLKGVDSTLKIQPAKLEDSAVYLCASSPDSGEQYFGPGTRLTVT.

The gene calls are TRBV19 and TRBJ2-5, with 7 bases lining up with TRBD1. Unmatched junction bases numbered 4, after V lost 6 bases and J lost 0 bases. CDR3 length equals 14 residues. Germline V gene sequence: CDR1 LNHDA, CDR2 SQIVND (reference sequence). The CDR3 here is CASRIDRDQETQYF. The CDR3, as DNA: TGTGCCAGTAGGATCGACAGGGACCAAGAGACCCAGTACTTC. Together with reference TRBV19 and TRBJ2-5, the CDR3 gives the full variable domain: DGGITQSPKYLFRKEGQNVTLSCEQNLNHDAMYWYRQDPGQGLRLIYYSQIVNDFQKGDIAEGYSVSREKKESFPLTVTSAQKNPTAFYLCASRIDRDQETQYFGPGTRLLVL.

The V gene is TRBV19, the J gene TRBJ1-4; D is unclear. CDR3 length equals 14 residues. CDR1 and CDR2 (germline): LNHDA, SQIVND (reference sequence). V was trimmed by 3 bases and J by 8 bases, leaving 13 bases between them. CDR3 sequence: CASSIGNAREKLFF. The CDR3 nucleotides are TGTGCCAGTAGTATCGGGAATGCTAGGGAAAAACTGTTTTTT.

The genes are TRBV30 and TRBJ2-7, with a weak D call TRBD1 (5 bases). CDR1 is GTSNPN and CDR2 is SVGIG in the germline V gene (reference sequence). Deletions cut 4 bases from V and 0 bases from J, with 7 bases between. The CDR3 has 12 residues. This chain's CDR3 is CAWMDTSYEQYF. CDR3 coding DNA: TGTGCCTGGATGGACACCTCCTACGAGCAGTACTTC.

The rearrangement uses TRBV11-2 and TRBJ1-4; the match to TRBD1 covers 12 bases. The CDR3 length is 18 residues. Per the germline V gene, CDR1 is SGHAT and CDR2 is FQNNGV. J lost 3 bases, V lost 4 bases, and 9 bases had no gene match. CDR3 in amino acids: CASSSGQGAFYANEKLFF. CDR3 in DNA: TGTGCCAGCAGCTCGGGACAGGGGGCCTTTTATGCTAATGAAAAACTGTTTTTT. Using reference TRBV11-2 and TRBJ1-4 for the parts outside the CDR3, the full variable domain is EAGVAQSPRYKIIEKRQSVAFWCNPISGHATLYWYQQILGQGPKLLIQFQNNGVVDDSQLPKDRFSAERLKGVDSTLKIQPAKLEDSAVYLCASSSGQGAFYANEKLFFGSGTQLSVL.